A single sample is the source of the 17 T cell receptor beta chains below, sequenced in a study of shared clonotypes between healthy human individuals. Data came from immunoSEQ multiplex PCR; TCRdb stores just in-frame clones and leaves some out. This table holds over a million clones, roughly 74% found once. Material: memory CD4+ T cells from PBMCs. Documented subset: CD45RA-negative fraction. The receptor source for this set is a man in his late teens or twenties in good health. Some clones in this sample may be carry-over from other donors' samples.

The V gene is TRBV9, the J gene TRBJ2-5; TRBD2 aligns across 10 bases. Germline CDR1 SGDLS, CDR2 YYNGEE. Trimming cost V 6 bases and J 3 bases; bases outside gene matches: 23. The CDR3 covers 20 residues. CDR3 residues: CASTKRPSSGSRPWEETQYF. As DNA, the CDR3 is TGTGCCAGCACCAAGCGTCCATCTAGCGGGAGCCGCCCATGGGAAGAGACCCAGTACTTC.

The chain links TRBV11-2 to TRBJ2-4; tentatively, D is TRBD1 (6 bases). This CDR3 region has 15 residues. V lost 2 bases, J lost 6 bases, and 14 bases lay in between. CDR1 is SGHAT and CDR2 is FQNNGV in the germline V gene. The CDR3 bases are TGTGCCAGCAGCTTATCACGGGCAGGGGTAAACATTCAGTACTTC. It translates to CASSLSRAGVNIQYF.

The rearrangement links TRBV9 to TRBJ2-7; 9 nucleotides agree with TRBD1. V was clipped by 5 bases and J by 3 bases; unmatched bases: 21. The CDR3 contains 19 residues. CDR1 and CDR2 (germline): SGDLS, YYNGEE. The CDR3 loop is CASSRPGQGKAGTFYEQYF. The DNA for the CDR3 is TGTGCCAGCAGTCGCCCTGGACAGGGGAAGGCGGGAACCTTCTACGAGCAGTACTTC. The full variable domain, its missing parts supplied by reference TRBV9 and TRBJ2-7, is DSGVTQTPKHLITATGQRVTLRCSPRSGDLSVYWYQQSLDQGLQFLIQYYNGEERAKGNILERFSAQQFPDLHSELNLSSLELGDSALYFCASSRPGQGKAGTFYEQYFGPGTRLTVT.

This clone was counted between two and nine times. The CDR3 bases are TGCGCCAGCAGCTTACTGGACTACAAGGCGCAGTATTTT. Translated, it gives CASSLLDYKAQYF. This chain joins TRBV5-1 and TRBJ2-3, with a tentative D call TRBD2 (6 bases). Germline CDR1 SGHRS, CDR2 YFSETQ. The CDR3 has 13 residues. Deletions cut 2 bases from V and 10 bases from J, with 14 bases between.

In its sample, this clone was seen a few times. The CDR3 DNA sequence: TGTGCCAGCAGCTTTAAACGGGAACCTAGCACAGATACGCAGTATTTT. Translation: CASSFKREPSTDTQYF. The chain carries TRBV5-4 and TRBJ2-3; TRBD2 is a possible D gene (5 bases). With 2 bases removed from V and 0 bases from J, the gap between germline ends came to 13 bases. The CDR3 totals 16 residues. The germline gives CDR1 SGHNT, CDR2 YYREEE (reference sequence).

This clone was observed at least ten times. The chain couples TRBV2 to TRBJ2-7, with D maybe TRBD1 (6 bases). Germline CDR1 is SNHLY and CDR2 is FYNNEI. CDR3 length: 14 amino acids. Trimming took 7 bases from V and 0 from J, leaving 13 bases between them. The DNA of the CDR3 is TGTGCCAGCATTAAGGGGGTCGTCTCCTACGAGCAGTACTTC. It codes for CASIKGVVSYEQYF.

V is TRBV7-6 and J is TRBJ2-2, with D hard to call. Per the germline V gene, CDR1 is SGHVS and CDR2 is FNYEAQ. Trimming shortened V by 1 base and J by 4 bases, and 13 bases separated the two germline ends. This CDR3 region has 16 residues. The CDR3 here is CASSLVPQAFTGELFF. DNA for the CDR3: TGTGCCAGCAGCTTAGTTCCCCAGGCGTTCACCGGGGAGCTGTTTTTT.

This rearrangement joins TRBV9 to TRBJ2-7, with D unresolved. CDR1 is SGDLS, CDR2 YYNGEE, per germline. The V gene lost 0 bases and the J gene lost 4 bases, with 14 bases spanning the gap. The CDR3 runs 15 residues. The CDR3, as DNA: TGTGCCAGCAGCGTAGGTGGCTCCCTGTCATACGAGCAGTACTTC. Protein sequence: CASSVGGSLSYEQYF.

The chain combines TRBV27 with TRBJ1-6; no clear D. Germline values: CDR1 MNHEY, CDR2 SMNVEV (reference sequence). There are 16 residues in the CDR3. The ends were cut back, 3 bases at V and 10 bases at J, with 19 bases in the middle. The CDR3 DNA follows: TGTGCCAGCAGTTTGGACGGAGGTGCCATTCGGTCACCCCTCCACTTT. This gives the protein CASSLDGGAIRSPLHF.

The chain couples TRBV5-1 to TRBJ2-2; D might be TRBD1 (6 bases). The CDR3 is 11 amino acids. Germline CDR1 is SGHRS and CDR2 is YFSETQ. With 6 bases removed from V and 8 bases from J, the gap between germline ends came to 8 bases. CDR3 in amino acids: CASKGEGELFF. The CDR3 nucleotides read TGCGCCAGCAAGGGGGAAGGGGAGCTGTTTTTT.

Regarding this clone: In the same sample, other DNA sequences code for this CDR3. This chain connects TRBV5-1 to TRBJ2-5; D call uncertain. This CDR3 is built from 13 residues. Trimming stripped 2 bases from V and 5 bases from J, with 10 bases between. The germline V gene has CDR1 SGHRS and CDR2 YFSETQ. The CDR3 sequence: CASSFVGRETQYF. The CDR3 DNA reads TGCGCCAGCAGCTTTGTGGGCCGGGAGACCCAGTACTTC.

The CDR3 region is CASSGGPGGTQYF. CDR3 DNA: TGTGCCAGCAGCGGGGGACCGGGCGGGACCCAGTACTTC. V and J are TRBV5-4 and TRBJ2-5; perhaps D is TRBD1 or TRBD2 (5 bases each). CDR1 and CDR2 (germline): SGHNT, YYREEE (reference sequence). The CDR3 consists of 13 residues. Trimming stripped 4 bases from V and 7 bases from J, with 14 bases between. Drawing the rest from reference TRBV5-4 and TRBJ2-5, the complete variable domain is ETGVTQSPTHLIKTRGQQVTLRCSSQSGHNTVSWYQQALGQGPQFIFQYYREEENGRGNFPPRFSGLQFPNYSSELNVNALELDDSALYLCASSGGPGGTQYFGPGTRLLVL.

This chain links TRBV7-9 with TRBJ2-2; TRBD1 matches 10 bases. Trimming removed 5 bases from V and 6 bases from J; junction bases left unmatched: 3. CDR1 is SEHNR, CDR2 FQNEAQ, per germline (reference sequence). The CDR3 consists of 14 residues. The CDR3 DNA reads as TGTGCCAGCAGCCCAGGGACAGGGGCCGGGGAGCTGTTTTTT. As protein: CASSPGTGAGELFF.

V is TRBV2 and J is TRBJ2-2, with a tentative D call TRBD2 (5 bases). Germline V gene lookup returns CDR1 SNHLY and CDR2 FYNNEI. The length of the CDR3 is 16 residues. Trimming took off 2 bases at V and 0 bases at J, with 10 bases between the two ends. The CDR3 DNA follows: TGTGCCAGCAGTGAATTGGGGAGTGCGAACACCGGGGAGCTGTTTTTT. Residues: CASSELGSANTGELFF. Full variable domain (rest looked up from reference TRBV2 and TRBJ2-2): EPEVTQTPSHQVTQMGQEVILRCVPISNHLYFYWYRQILGQKVEFLVSFYNNEISEKSEIFDDQFSVERPDGSNFTLKIRSTKLEDSAMYFCASSELGSANTGELFFGEGSRLTVL.

This chain uses TRBV4-1 with TRBJ2-1; maybe TRBD1 (6 bases). The CDR3 has 17 amino acids. Trimming removed 4 bases from V and 6 bases from J, with 22 bases in between. Germline CDR1 MGHRA, CDR2 YSYEKL. CDR3 sequence (DNA): TGCGCCAGCAGCCCGACCTGGGGGCAGCGCTTACTCAATGAGCAGTTCTTC. It codes for CASSPTWGQRLLNEQFF.

The chain uses TRBV30 and TRBJ1-2, with D uncertain. V lost 1 base to trimming and J lost 4 bases, with 10 bases between them. The length of the CDR3 is 13 residues. Germline V gene data show CDR1 as GTSNPN and CDR2 as SVGIG (reference sequence). CDR3 nucleotides: TGTGCCTGGAGTGCTCGAACGGCCTATGGCTACACCTTC. This translates into CAWSARTAYGYTF.

This clone was observed at least ten times. The rearrangement uses TRBV10-1 and TRBJ2-1; TRBD1 or TRBD2 may be the D gene (6 bases each). V was trimmed by 8 bases and J by 0 bases, leaving 17 bases between them. CDR1 and CDR2 from the germline V gene are WNHNN and SYGVQD (reference sequence). The CDR3 sequence is 16 residues long. CDR3: CASFPGEADSYNEQFF. CDR3 in DNA: TGCGCCAGCTTCCCAGGGGAGGCGGACTCCTACAATGAGCAGTTCTTC.